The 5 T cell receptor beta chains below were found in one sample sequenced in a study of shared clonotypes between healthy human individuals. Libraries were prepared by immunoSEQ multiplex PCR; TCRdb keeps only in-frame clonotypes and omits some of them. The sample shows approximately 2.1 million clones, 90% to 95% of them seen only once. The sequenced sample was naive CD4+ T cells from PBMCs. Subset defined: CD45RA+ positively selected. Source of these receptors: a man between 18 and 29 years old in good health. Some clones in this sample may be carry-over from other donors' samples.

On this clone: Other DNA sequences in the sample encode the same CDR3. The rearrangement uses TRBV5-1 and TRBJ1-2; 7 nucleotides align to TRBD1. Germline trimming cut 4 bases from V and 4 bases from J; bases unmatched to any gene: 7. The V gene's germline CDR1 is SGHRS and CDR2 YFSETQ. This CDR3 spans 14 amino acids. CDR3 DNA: TGCGCCAGCAGCCTAGGGACAGCAGCCTATGGCTACACCTTC. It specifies CASSLGTAAYGYTF.

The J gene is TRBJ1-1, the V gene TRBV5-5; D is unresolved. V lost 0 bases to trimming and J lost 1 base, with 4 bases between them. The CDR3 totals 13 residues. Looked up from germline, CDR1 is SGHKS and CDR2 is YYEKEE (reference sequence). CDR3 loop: CASSLEGNTEAFF. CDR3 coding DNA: TGTGCCAGCAGCTTGGAAGGGAACACTGAAGCTTTCTTT.

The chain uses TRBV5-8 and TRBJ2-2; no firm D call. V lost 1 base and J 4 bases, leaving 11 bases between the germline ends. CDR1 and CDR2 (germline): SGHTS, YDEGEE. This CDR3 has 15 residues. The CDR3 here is CASSLRRQATGELFF. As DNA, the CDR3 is TGTGCCAGCAGCTTGAGGCGTCAGGCCACCGGGGAGCTGTTTTTT.

CDR3 in DNA: TGTGCCACCCTAGCGGGAGGCAACTACAATGAGCAGTTCTTC. It codes for CATLAGGNYNEQFF. The rearrangement uses TRBV25-1 and TRBJ2-1, with 11 bases aligning to TRBD2. The CDR3 runs 14 residues. Germline assignment: CDR1 MGHDK and CDR2 SYGVNS. Trimming at V came to 10 bases and at J to 3 bases, leaving 5 bases not matched to a gene.

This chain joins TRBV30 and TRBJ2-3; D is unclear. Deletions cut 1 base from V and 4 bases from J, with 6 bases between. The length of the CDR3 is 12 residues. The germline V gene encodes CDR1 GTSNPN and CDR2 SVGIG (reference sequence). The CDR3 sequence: CAWSGSPDTQYF. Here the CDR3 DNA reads TGTGCCTGGAGTGGATCACCAGATACGCAGTATTTT.